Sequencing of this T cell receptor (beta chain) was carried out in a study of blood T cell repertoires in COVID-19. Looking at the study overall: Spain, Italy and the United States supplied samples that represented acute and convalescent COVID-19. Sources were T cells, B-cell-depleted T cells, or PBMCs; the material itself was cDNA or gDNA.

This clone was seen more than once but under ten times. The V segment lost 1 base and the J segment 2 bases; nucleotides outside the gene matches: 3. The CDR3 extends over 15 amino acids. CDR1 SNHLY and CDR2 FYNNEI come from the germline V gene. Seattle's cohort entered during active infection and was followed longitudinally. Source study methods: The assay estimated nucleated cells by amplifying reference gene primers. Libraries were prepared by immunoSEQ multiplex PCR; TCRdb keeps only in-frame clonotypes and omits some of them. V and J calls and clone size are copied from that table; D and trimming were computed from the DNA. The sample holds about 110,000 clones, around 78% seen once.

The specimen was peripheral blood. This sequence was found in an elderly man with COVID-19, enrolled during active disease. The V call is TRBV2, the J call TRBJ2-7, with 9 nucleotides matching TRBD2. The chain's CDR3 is CASSEGLAGAYEQYF. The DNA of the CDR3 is TGTGCCAGCAGTGAAGGTTTAGCGGGAGCCTACGAGCAGTACTTC.